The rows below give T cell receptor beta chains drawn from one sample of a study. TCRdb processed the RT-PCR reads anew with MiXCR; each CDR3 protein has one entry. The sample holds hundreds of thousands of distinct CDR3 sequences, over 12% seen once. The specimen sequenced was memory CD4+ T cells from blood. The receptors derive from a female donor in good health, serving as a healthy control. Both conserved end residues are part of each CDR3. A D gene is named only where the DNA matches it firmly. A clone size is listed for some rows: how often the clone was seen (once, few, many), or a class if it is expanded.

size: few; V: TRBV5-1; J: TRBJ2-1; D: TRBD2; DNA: TGCGCCAGCAGCGTGGGGGGAGGGTCCAGCTCCTACAATGAGCAGTTCTTC; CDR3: CASSVGGGSSSYNEQFF
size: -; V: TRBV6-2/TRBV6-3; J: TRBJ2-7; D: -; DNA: TGTGCCAGCAGTTACTGGACAGAAGCCTACGAGCAGTACTTC; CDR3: CASSYWTEAYEQYF
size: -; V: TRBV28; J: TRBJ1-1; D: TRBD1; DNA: TGTGCCAGCAGTTTATGGACAGGGGGAGAGAACACTGAAGCTTTCTTT; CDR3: CASSLWTGGENTEAFF
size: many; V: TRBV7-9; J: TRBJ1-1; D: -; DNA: TGTGCCAGCAGCTCCCGACAGCATGAAGCTTTCTTT; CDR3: CASSSRQHEAFF
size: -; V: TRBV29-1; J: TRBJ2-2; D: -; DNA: TGCAGCGTTGTGACTACCCCGATCACCGGGGAGCTGTTTTTT; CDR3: CSVVTTPITGELFF
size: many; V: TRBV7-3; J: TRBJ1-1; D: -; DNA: TGTGCCAGCAGCTTATTAGGGACCACTGAAGCTTTCTTT; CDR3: CASSLLGTTEAFF
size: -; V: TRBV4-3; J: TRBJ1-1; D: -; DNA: TGCGCCAGCAGCCTAACCTTCGGCACTGAAGCTTTCTTT; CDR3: CASSLTFGTEAFF
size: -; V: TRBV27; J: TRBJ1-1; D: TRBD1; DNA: TGTGCCAGCAGTTTAAGGCAGGGGGTAATGTTGACTGAAGCTTTCTTT; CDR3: CASSLRQGVMLTEAFF
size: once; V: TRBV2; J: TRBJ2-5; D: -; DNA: TGTGCCAGCAGTGAGGAGGTCCAAGAGACCCAGTACTTC; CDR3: CASSEEVQETQYF
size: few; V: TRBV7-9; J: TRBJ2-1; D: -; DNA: TGTGCCAGCAGCTCCACTGGACCTCCGTTCTTC; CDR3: CASSSTGPPFF
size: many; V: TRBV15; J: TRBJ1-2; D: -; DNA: TGTGCCACCAGCAGAGGGGCAGCCTATGGCTACACCTTC; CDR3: CATSRGAAYGYTF
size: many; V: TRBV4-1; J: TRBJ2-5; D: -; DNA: TGCGCCAGCAGCCCCGCTTCTGGAAAGGGACAAGAGACCCAGTACTTC; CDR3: CASSPASGKGQETQYF
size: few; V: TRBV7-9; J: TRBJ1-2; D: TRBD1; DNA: TGTGCCAGCAGGATAACCGGGACAGGGAGTGACTATGGCTACACCTTC; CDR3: CASRITGTGSDYGYTF
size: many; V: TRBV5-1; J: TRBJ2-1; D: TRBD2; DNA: TGTGCCAGCAGCCTCGGGGGGGCCGACTACAATGAGCAGTTCTTC; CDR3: CASSLGGADYNEQFF
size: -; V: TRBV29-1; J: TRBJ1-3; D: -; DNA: TGCAGCGTAAACCTCTCTGGAAACACCATATATTTT; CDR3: CSVNLSGNTIYF
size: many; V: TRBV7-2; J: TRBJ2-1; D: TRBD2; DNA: TGTGCCAGCAGCCCCGGGACTAGACACAATGAGCAGTTCTTC; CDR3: CASSPGTRHNEQFF
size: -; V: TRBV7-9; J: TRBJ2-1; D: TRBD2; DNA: TGTGCCAGCAGCGTTAGCGGGAGGTTATCTTACAATGAGCAGTTCTTC; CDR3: CASSVSGRLSYNEQFF
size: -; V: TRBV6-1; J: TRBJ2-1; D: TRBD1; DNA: TGTGCCAGCAGTGGTCGGACCGGGACAGGGTCGGCTAAAGGTTACAATGAGCAGTTCTTC; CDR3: CASSGRTGTGSAKGYNEQFF
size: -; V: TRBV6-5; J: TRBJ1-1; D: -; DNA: TGTGCCAGCAGTTACTTGAGGACCTTGAACACTGAAGCTTTCTTT; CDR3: CASSYLRTLNTEAFF
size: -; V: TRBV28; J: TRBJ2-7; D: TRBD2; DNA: TGTGCCAGCCAAACCTACCTAGCGGCCTACGAGCAGTACTTC; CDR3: CASQTYLAAYEQYF
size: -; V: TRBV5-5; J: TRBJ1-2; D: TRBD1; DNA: TGTGCCAGCAGCTCGGACCCCAGGGGGCGCAACTATGGCTACACCTTC; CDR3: CASSSDPRGRNYGYTF
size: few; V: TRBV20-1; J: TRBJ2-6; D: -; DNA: TGCAGTGCCGCCGGACGGGCCAGCTCTGGGGCCAACGTCCTGACTTTC; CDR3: CSAAGRASSGANVLTF
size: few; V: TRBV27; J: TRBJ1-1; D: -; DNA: TGTGCCAGCAGTGCCTACCGGGGTCAAAGGGGAAAGGTTATGCGGTGGAACACTGAAGCTTTCTTT; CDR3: CASSAYRGQRGKVMRWNTEAFF
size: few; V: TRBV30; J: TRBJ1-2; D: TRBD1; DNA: TGTGCCTGGAGTGCGACAGGGGGCATTGGAGGCTACACCTTC; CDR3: CAWSATGGIGGYTF
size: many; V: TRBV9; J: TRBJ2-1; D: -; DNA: TGTGCCAGCAGCCCTCAGGGGGGGGTTTACAATGAGCAGTTCTTC; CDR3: CASSPQGGVYNEQFF
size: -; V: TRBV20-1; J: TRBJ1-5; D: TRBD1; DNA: TGCAGTGCATCTACGCGGACAGGGGATCAGCCCCAGCATTTT; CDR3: CSASTRTGDQPQHF
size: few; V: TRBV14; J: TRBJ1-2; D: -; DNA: TGTGCCAGCAGCCATAAAGGGCCCAGGGACTATGGCTACACCTTC; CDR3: CASSHKGPRDYGYTF
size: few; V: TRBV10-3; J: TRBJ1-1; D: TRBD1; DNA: TGTGCCATCAGGAGGGGGACAGGGGATGGGACTGAAGCTTTCTTT; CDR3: CAIRRGTGDGTEAFF
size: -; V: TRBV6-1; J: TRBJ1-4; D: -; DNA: TGTGCCAGCAGTGTCCCGGGATGGAGTAATGAAAAACTGTTTTTT; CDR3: CASSVPGWSNEKLFF
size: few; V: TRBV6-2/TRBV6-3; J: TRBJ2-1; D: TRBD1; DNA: TGTGCCAGCAGAAGACAGGGGGCAAGGCATGAGCAGTTCTTC; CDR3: CASRRQGARHEQFF
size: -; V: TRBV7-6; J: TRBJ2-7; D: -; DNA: TGTGCCAGCAGCTCCCGGACAGCTAACTCCTACGAGCAGTACTTC; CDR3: CASSSRTANSYEQYF
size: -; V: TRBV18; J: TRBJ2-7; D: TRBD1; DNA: TGTGCCAGCTCACCAGGACAGGGAGGTAACTACGAGCAGTACTTC; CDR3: CASSPGQGGNYEQYF
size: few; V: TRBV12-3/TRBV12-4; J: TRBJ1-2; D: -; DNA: TGTGCCAGCACCCCTGGGACGGGTAACTATGGCTACACCTTC; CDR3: CASTPGTGNYGYTF
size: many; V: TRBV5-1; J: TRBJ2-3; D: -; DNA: TGCGCCAGCAGCCCCCTCGCCGGTTCCCGCACAGATACGCAGTATTTT; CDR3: CASSPLAGSRTDTQYF
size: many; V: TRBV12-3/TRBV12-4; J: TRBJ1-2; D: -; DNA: TGTGCCAGCAGTTTCGGTCCTAACTATGGCTACACCTTC; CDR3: CASSFGPNYGYTF
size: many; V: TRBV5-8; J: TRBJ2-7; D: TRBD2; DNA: TGTGCCAGCAGCTTGTGGGTGGCTAGCGGGAGAACCTACGAGCAGTACTTC; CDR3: CASSLWVASGRTYEQYF
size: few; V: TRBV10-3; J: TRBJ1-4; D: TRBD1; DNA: TGTGCCATCAGTGGGACAGGACTTGAAAAACTGTTTTTT; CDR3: CAISGTGLEKLFF
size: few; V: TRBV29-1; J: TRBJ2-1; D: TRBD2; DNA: TGCAGCGCCTTCGGGAGGGGTGGTAATGAGCAGTTCTTC; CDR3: CSAFGRGGNEQFF
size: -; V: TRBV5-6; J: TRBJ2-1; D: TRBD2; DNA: TGTGCCAGCAGCTTGGCTCTAGCGGGAACTAGTTCCTACAATGAGCAGTTCTTC; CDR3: CASSLALAGTSSYNEQFF
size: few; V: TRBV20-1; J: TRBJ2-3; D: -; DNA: TGCATTACCGGGACTTACACAGATACGCAGTATTTT; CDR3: CITGTYTDTQYF
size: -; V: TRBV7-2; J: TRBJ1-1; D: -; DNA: TGTGCCAGCAGCTGGGGTCGGATGAACACTGAAGCTTTCTTT; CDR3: CASSWGRMNTEAFF
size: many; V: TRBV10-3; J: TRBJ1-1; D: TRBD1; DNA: TGTGCCATCAGTGGACAGGGGAGGAACACTGAAGCTTTCTTT; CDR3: CAISGQGRNTEAFF
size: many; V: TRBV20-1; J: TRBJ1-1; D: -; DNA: TGCAGTGCTAGAGGGGGCGCGAACACTGAAGCTTTCTTT; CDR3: CSARGGANTEAFF
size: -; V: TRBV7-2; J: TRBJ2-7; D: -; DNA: TGTGCCAGCAGCTGGAGGAGGGGGCCTTCCTACGAGCAGTACTTC; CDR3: CASSWRRGPSYEQYF